This T cell receptor (beta chain) was recovered during a study of blood T cell repertoires in COVID-19. Donors of Cohort 3 who recovered were those that had two negative PCRs, clearance, or symptom resolution. Germline lookup yields CDR1 MNHEY and CDR2 SVGAGI. V was shortened by 6 bases and J by 4 bases, with 15 bases between the two germline ends. The CDR3 spans 14 residues. TCRdb's copy holds only in-frame clones and misses some; the assay was immunoSEQ multiplex PCR. The table shows around 160,000 clones, with roughly 83% occurring only once. Sequencing input: PBMCs or T cells enriched from blood (not recorded which). The sequence came from a woman aged 60-75 years who had recovered from COVID-19. This chain uses TRBV6-5 with TRBJ1-2; maybe TRBD1 (5 bases). The CDR3 DNA follows: TGTGCCAGCAGGCCCCAGGGCTTGGGCTATGGCTACACCTTC. This translates into CASRPQGLGYGYTF.